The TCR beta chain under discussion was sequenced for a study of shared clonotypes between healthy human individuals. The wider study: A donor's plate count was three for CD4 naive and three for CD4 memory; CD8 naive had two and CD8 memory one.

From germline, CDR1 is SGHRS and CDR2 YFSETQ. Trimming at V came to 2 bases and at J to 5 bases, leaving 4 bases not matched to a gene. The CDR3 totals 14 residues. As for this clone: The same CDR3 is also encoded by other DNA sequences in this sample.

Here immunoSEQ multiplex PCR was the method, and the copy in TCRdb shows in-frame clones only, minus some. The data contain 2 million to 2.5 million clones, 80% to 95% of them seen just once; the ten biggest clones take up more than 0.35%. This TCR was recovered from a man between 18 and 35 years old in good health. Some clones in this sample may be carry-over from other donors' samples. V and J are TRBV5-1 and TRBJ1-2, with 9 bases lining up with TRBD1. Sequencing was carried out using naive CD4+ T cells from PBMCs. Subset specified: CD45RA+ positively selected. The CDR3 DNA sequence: TGCGCCAGCAGCTTAACAGGGGGCAGGTATGGCTACACCTTC. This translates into CASSLTGGRYGYTF.